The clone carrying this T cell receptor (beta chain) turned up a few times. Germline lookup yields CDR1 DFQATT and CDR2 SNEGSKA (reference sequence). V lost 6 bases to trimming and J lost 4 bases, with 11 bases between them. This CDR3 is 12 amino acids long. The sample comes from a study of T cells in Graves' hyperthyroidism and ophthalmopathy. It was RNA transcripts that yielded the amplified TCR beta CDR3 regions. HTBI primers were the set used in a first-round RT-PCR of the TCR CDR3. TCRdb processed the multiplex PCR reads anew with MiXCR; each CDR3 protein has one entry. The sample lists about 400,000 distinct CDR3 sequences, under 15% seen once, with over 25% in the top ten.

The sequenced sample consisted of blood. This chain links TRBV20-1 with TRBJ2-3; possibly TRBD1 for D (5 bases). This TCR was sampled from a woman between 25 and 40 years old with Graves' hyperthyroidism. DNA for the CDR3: TGCAGTGCACGGACCAGGGCAGATACGCAGTATTTT. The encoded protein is CSARTRADTQYF.